This is a list of T cell receptor beta chains from one sample in a study of shared clonotypes between healthy human individuals. Generated by immunoSEQ multiplex PCR, the TCRdb table keeps only in-frame clones and is missing some. Of fewer than 3 million clones listed, around 93% are singletons. The specimen sequenced was naive CD4+ T cells from PBMCs. The receptors were gathered from a man younger than 30 in good health. Some clones in this sample may be carry-over from other donors' samples. CDR3s include the opening cysteine and the closing phenylalanine or tryptophan. Each record gives: J gene, V gene, D gene, CDR3 length, clone size, CDR3 protein, CDR3 DNA. The D gene is left open where the match is weak. Not all rows give a size; the values are once, few, many and, for expanded clones, a class.

>TRBJ2-4|TRBV5-6|-|14|-
CASSWGESWGIQYF
TGTGCCAGCAGCTGGGGGGAATCATGGGGCATTCAGTACTTC
>TRBJ2-5|TRBV10-3|TRBD2|15|-
CAIRSAGGGQETQYF
TGTGCCATCAGGTCAGCGGGAGGGGGCCAAGAGACCCAGTACTTC
>TRBJ2-7|TRBV9|-|16|-
CASSQGGGASPYEQYF
TGTGCCAGCAGCCAAGGAGGCGGGGCCTCCCCCTACGAGCAGTACTTC
>TRBJ2-7|TRBV9|TRBD2|15|-
CASSVAPGGPYEQYF
TGTGCCAGCAGCGTAGCACCGGGAGGGCCCTACGAGCAGTACTTC
>TRBJ2-2|TRBV11-3|TRBD1|14|-
CASSFDRDTGELFF
TGTGCCAGCAGCTTTGACAGGGACACCGGGGAGCTGTTTTTT
>TRBJ2-7|TRBV9|-|14|-
CASSVGGKDYEQYF
TGTGCCAGCAGCGTAGGGGGAAAGGACTACGAGCAGTACTTC
>TRBJ1-3|TRBV7-2|-|17|once
CASSLADTRISGNTIYF
TGTGCCAGCAGCTTGGCGGACACTCGGATTTCTGGAAACACCATATATTTT
>TRBJ2-4|TRBV5-4|-|11|-
CASSLGNIQYF
TGTGCCAGCAGCTTGGGAAACATTCAGTACTTC
>TRBJ2-1|TRBV7-2|-|16|-
CASSNKAAASYNEQFF
TGTGCCAGCAGTAATAAAGCGGCCGCCTCCTACAATGAGCAGTTCTTC
>TRBJ2-3|TRBV5-4|-|14|once
CASSLSGDGDTQYF
TGTGCCAGCAGCCTCTCAGGAGACGGGGATACGCAGTATTTT
>TRBJ2-7|TRBV6-6|TRBD1|15|-
CASSYVQGALYEQYF
TGTGCCAGCAGTTACGTACAGGGGGCTCTTTACGAGCAGTACTTC
>TRBJ2-3|TRBV11-2|TRBD2|14|-
CASSLRRGADTQYF
TGTGCCAGCAGCTTACGACGGGGGGCAGATACGCAGTATTTT
>TRBJ1-4|TRBV19|-|14|-
CASSINREGEKLFF
TGTGCCAGTAGTATTAACAGAGAGGGTGAAAAACTGTTTTTT
>TRBJ2-1|TRBV7-2|-|14|once
CASSLSTVYNEQFF
TGTGCCAGCAGCTTATCAACAGTCTACAATGAGCAGTTCTTC
>TRBJ2-1|TRBV5-1|-|14|-
CASSLSAENNEQFF
TGCGCCAGCAGCTTATCTGCGGAGAACAATGAGCAGTTCTTC
>TRBJ2-1|TRBV10-2|-|14|-
CASSDYYSYNEQFF
TGCGCCAGCAGTGATTACTACTCCTACAATGAGCAGTTCTTC
>TRBJ1-5|TRBV19|-|16|-
CASSKPMGASNQPQHF
TGTGCCAGTAGTAAACCGATGGGGGCCAGCAATCAGCCCCAGCATTTT